This T cell receptor beta chain was captured in a study of blood T cell repertoires in COVID-19. Looking at the study overall: Sample material is recorded as cDNA or gDNA derived from T cells, B-cell-depleted T cells, or PBMCs.

The V and J ends lost 3 bases and 5 bases respectively, with 14 bases between them. CDR3 length: 13 residues. Germline values: CDR1 GTSNPN, CDR2 SVGIG (reference sequence). The method was immunoSEQ multiplex PCR; TCRdb's version includes in-frame clones alone and lacks a portion of them. The sample lists about 140,000 clones, roughly 79% occurring once. The TCR sequence derives from a woman in her sixties with acute or convalescent COVID-19. The sample was peripheral blood. The genes are TRBV30 and TRBJ2-7; D possibly corresponds to TRBD1 (5 bases). CDR3 coding DNA: TGTGCCTGGAGCTCTGGACAATCCGACGAGCAGTACTTC. Protein: CAWSSGQSDEQYF. Supplemented by reference TRBV30 and TRBJ2-7, the full variable domain reads SQTIHQWPATLVQPVGSPLSLECTVEGTSNPNLYWYRQAAGRGLQLLFYSVGIGQISSEVPQNLSASRPQDRQFILSSKKLLLSDSGFYLCAWSSGQSDEQYFGPGTRLTVT.